The sequence of this T cell receptor (beta chain) was determined in a study of cytomegalovirus exposure and HLA in healthy donors. All the people who gave samples were healthy bone marrow donors. On this clone: Its antigen is unknown.

Trimming took 2 bases from V and 3 from J; bases not matched to a gene: 1. The germline V gene has CDR1 LNHDA and CDR2 SQIVND (reference sequence). The CDR3 loop spans 13 amino acids. A multiplex PCR was run with 60 Vbeta primers and 13 Jbeta primers. Sequencing used immunoSEQ multiplex PCR; TCRdb keeps in-frame clones, though not all of them. The sample records about 140,000 clones, more than 65% being singletons. Study-level findings and limits: In a later analysis, several top co-occurrence clusters appeared linked to parvovirus B19, influenza, CMV and Epstein-Barr virus. In a later analysis, a missense DCLRE1C variant was linked to TCR beta V- and J-gene trimming. Beyond CMV serostatus, there was no information to go on about immune exposure.

The origin of this receptor is a woman aged 25 to 39 in good health and CMV-seronegative. The chain has TRBV19 and TRBJ2-7, with 7 bases that match TRBD2. The sequenced sample consisted of PBMCs. The CDR3, as DNA: TGTGCCAGTAGTATAACTAGCGACTACGAGCAGTACTTC. It yields the protein CASSITSDYEQYF.